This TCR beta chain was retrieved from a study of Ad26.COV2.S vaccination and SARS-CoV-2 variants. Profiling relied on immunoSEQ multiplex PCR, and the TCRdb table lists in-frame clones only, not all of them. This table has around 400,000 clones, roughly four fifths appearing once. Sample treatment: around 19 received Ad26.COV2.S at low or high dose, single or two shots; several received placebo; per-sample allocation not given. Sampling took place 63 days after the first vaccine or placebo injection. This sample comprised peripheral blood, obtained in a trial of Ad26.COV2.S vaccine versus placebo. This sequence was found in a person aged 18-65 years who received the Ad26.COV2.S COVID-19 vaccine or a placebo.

DNA for the CDR3: TGTGCCAGCAGTAGGTCAGAGGCCACTGAAGCTTTCTTT. This sequence encodes CASSRSEATEAFF. The gene calls are TRBV6-2 or TRBV6-3 and TRBJ1-1; D is uncertain. Germline V CDR1 and CDR2: MNHEY, SVGEGT. V dropped 5 bases and J dropped 4 bases, with 11 bases sitting between them. There are 13 residues in the CDR3.